This TCR beta chain was identified in a study of blood T cell repertoires in COVID-19. Study details: The United States, Italy and Spain supplied acute and convalescent COVID-19 samples. The cDNA or gDNA used as material had been derived from T cells, B-cell-depleted T cells, or PBMCs.

The CDR3 runs 15 residues. Germline trimming cut 5 bases from V and 4 bases from J; bases unmatched to any gene: 9. The germline CDR1 and CDR2 sequences are LGHDT and YNNKEL (reference sequence). Original analysis: Researchers report that nucleated cell counts were estimated from reference gene primer amplification. The data were produced by immunoSEQ multiplex PCR, yet TCRdb's version contains in-frame clones alone and is incomplete. The V and J calls and clone size are taken from that table; D and trimming were inferred from the DNA. Seen here are around 130,000 clones, almost 85% observed once, and the top ten hold over 10%.

The origin of this receptor is a human donor in a cohort sampled during active COVID-19. Sequencing input: peripheral blood. This chain uses TRBV3-1 (or the pseudogene TRBV3-2) with TRBJ1-2; 8 bases fit TRBD1. In nucleotides, the CDR3 is TGTGCCAGCAGCGGGAGGACAGGGCCTACCTATGGCTACACCTTC. Translation gives CASSGRTGPTYGYTF.